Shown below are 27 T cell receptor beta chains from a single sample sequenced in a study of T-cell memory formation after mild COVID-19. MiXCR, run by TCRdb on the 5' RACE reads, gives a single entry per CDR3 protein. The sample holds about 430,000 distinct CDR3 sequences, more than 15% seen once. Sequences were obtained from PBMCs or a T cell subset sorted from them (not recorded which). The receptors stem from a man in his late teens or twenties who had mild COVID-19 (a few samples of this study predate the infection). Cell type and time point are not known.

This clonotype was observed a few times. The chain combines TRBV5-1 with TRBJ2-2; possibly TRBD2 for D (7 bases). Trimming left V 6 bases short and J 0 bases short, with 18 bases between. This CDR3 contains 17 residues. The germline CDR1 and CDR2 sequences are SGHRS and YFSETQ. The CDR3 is CASTTGRGNANTGELFF. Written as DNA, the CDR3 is TGCGCCAGCACCACGGGGAGGGGGAACGCGAACACCGGGGAGCTGTTTTTT.

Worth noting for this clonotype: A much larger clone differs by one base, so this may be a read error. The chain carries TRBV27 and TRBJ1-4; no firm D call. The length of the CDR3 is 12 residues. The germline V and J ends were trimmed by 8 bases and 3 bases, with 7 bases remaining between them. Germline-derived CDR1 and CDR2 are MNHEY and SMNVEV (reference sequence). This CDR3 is CASPGANEKLFF. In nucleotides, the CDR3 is TGTGCCAGCCCTGGGGCTAATGAAAAACTGTTTTTT.

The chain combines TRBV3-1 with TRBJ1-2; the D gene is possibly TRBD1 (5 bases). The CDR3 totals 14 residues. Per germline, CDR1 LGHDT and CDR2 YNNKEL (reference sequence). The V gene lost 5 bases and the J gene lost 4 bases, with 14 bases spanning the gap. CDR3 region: CASSTERDSYGYTF. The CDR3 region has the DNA TGTGCCAGCAGCACTGAAAGAGACAGCTATGGCTACACCTTC.

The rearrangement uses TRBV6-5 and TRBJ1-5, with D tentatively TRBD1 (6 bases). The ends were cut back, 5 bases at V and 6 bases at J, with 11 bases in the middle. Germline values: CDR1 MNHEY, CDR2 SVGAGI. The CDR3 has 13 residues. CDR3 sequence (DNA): TGTGCCAGCAGTCCCAGAGGGGGTCAGCCCCAGCATTTT. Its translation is CASSPRGGQPQHF.

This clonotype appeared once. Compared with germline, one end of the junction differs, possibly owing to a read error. Written as DNA, the CDR3 is TGCAGTGCTAGAGTTCTGGGCCCAATTGATGAAGCTATCTTT. Protein product: CSARVLGPIDEAIF. This chain connects TRBV20-1 to TRBJ1-1; D ambiguous. Germline V lookup: CDR1 DFQATT, CDR2 SNEGSKA (reference sequence). This CDR3 comprises 14 residues.

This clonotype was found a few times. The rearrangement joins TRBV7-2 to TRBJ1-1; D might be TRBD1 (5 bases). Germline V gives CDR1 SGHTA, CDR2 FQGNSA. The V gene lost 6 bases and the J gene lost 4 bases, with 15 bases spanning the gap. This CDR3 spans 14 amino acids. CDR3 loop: CASSHGGFGTEAFF. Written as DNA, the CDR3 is TGTGCCAGCAGTCACGGGGGTTTTGGCACTGAAGCTTTCTTT.

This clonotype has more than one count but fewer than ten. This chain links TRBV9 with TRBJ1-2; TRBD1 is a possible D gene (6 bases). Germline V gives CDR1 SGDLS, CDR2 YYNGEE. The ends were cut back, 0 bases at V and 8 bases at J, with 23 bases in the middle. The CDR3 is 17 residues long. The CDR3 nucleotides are TGTGCCAGCAGCGTAGCCGCCCCGACAGGCGGTATCGGGGGCTACACCTTC. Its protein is CASSVAAPTGGIGGYTF.

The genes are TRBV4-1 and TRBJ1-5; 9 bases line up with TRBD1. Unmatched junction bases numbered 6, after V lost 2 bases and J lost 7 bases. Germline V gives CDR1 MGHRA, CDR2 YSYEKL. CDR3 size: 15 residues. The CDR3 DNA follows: TGCGCCAGCAGCCAACAACAGGGGGCCAGGCAGCCCCAGCATTTT. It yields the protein CASSQQQGARQPQHF.

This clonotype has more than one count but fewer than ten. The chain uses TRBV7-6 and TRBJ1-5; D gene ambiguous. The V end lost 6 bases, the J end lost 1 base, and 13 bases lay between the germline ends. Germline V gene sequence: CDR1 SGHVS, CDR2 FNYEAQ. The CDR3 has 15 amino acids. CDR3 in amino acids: CASSPGPGSNQPQHF. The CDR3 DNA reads TGTGCCAGCAGTCCGGGCCCGGGGAGCAATCAGCCCCAGCATTTT.

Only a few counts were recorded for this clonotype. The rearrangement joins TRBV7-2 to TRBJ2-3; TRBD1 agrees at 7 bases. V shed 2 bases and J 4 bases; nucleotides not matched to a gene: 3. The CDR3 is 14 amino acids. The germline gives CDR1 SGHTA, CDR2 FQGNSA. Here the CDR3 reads CASSLWQGADTQYF. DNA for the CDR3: TGTGCCAGCAGCTTATGGCAGGGGGCAGATACGCAGTATTTT.

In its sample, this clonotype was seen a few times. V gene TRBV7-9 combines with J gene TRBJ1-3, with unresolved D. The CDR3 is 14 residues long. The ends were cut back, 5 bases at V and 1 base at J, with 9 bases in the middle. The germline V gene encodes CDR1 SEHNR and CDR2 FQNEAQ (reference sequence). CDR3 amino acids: CASSGGFSGNTIYF. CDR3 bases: TGTGCCAGCAGCGGAGGGTTTTCTGGAAACACCATATATTTT.

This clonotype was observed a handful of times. The DNA for the CDR3 is TGTGCCAGCAGTGATACACAGGAAGGCACAGATACGCAGTATTTT. Amino acid sequence: CASSDTQEGTDTQYF. The chain couples TRBV12-3 or TRBV12-4 to TRBJ2-3; D is possibly TRBD1 (5 bases). The V gene lost 5 bases and the J gene lost 1 base, with 13 bases spanning the gap. The CDR3 contains 15 residues.

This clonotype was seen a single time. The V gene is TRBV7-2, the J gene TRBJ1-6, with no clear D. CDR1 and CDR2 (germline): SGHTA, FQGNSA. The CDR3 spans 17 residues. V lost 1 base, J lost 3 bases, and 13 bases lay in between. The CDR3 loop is CASSLGFGQNYNSPLHF. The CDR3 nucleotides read TGTGCCAGCAGCTTAGGTTTTGGCCAAAACTATAATTCACCCCTCCACTTT. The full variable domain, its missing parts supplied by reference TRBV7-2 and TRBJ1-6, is GAGVSQSPSNKVTEKGKDVELRCDPISGHTALYWYRQSLGQGLEFLIYFQGNSAPDKSGLPSDRFSAERTGGSVSTLTIQRTQQEDSAVYLCASSLGFGQNYNSPLHFGNGTRLTVT.

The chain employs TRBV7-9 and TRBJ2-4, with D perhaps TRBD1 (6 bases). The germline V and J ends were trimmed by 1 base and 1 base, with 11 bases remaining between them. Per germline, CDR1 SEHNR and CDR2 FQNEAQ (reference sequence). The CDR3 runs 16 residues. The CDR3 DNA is TGTGCCAGCAGCTTAGTCCTTACAGGGGCCAAAAACATTCAGTACTTC. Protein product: CASSLVLTGAKNIQYF.

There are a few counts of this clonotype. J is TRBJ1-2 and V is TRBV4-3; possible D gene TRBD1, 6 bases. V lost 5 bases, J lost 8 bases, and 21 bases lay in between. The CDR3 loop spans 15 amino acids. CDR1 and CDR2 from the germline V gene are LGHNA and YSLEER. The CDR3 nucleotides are TGCGCCAGCAGCTACTCCAGGACGGGGGCTCGGGGCTACACCTTC. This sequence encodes CASSYSRTGARGYTF.

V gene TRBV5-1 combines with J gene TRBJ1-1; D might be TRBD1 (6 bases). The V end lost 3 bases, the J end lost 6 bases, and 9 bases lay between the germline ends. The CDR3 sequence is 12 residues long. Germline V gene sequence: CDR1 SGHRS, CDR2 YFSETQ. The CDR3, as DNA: TGCGCCAGCAGCTCAGGGGTACCTGAAGCTTTCTTT. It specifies CASSSGVPEAFF. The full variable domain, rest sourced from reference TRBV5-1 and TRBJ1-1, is KAGVTQTPRYLIKTRGQQVTLSCSPISGHRSVSWYQQTPGQGLQFLFEYFSETQRNKGNFPGRFSGRQFSNSRSEMNVSTLELGDSALYLCASSSGVPEAFFGQGTRLTVV.

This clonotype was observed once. In nucleotides, the CDR3 is TGTGCCAGCAGCACACTAGCGGGGGGGCCAAATGAGCAGTTCTTC. Translating it yields CASSTLAGGPNEQFF. The gene calls are TRBV6-4 and TRBJ2-1, with 13 bases fitting TRBD2. Trimming took 6 bases from V and 7 from J; bases not matched to a gene: 6. The CDR3 sequence is 15 residues long. Germline CDR1 MRHNA, CDR2 SNTAGT.

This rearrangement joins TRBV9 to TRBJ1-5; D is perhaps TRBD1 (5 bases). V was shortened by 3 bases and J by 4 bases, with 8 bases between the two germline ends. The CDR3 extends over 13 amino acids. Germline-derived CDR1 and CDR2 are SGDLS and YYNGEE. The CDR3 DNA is TGTGCCAGCAGCGCCGGGGGGAATCAGCCCCAGCATTTT. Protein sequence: CASSAGGNQPQHF.

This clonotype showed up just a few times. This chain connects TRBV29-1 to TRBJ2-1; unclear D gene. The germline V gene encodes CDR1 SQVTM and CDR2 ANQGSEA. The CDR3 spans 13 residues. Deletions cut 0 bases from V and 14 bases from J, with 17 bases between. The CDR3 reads CSVEDEVEWREFF. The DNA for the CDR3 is TGCAGCGTTGAAGATGAGGTGGAGTGGCGAGAGTTCTTC.

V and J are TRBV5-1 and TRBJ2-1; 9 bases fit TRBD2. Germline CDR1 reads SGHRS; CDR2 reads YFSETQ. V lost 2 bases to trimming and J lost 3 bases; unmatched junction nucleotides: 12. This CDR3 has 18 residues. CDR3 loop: CASSFLAAGGLHYNEQFF. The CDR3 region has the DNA TGCGCCAGCAGCTTTCTTGCGGCGGGGGGGCTCCACTACAATGAGCAGTTCTTC.

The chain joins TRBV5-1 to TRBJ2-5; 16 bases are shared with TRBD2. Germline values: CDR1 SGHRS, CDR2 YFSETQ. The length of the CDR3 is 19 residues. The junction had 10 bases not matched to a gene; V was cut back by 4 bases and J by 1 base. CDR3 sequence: CASSRRGLAGGLRQETQYF. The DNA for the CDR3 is TGCGCCAGCAGCAGACGGGGACTAGCGGGGGGGCTCCGCCAAGAGACCCAGTACTTC.

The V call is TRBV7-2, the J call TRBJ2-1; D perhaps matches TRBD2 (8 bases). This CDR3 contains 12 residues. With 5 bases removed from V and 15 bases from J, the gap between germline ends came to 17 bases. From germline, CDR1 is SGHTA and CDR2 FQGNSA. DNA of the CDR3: TGTGCCAGCAGCCAACAGGGGACTAGTCCGTTCTTC. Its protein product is CASSQQGTSPFF.

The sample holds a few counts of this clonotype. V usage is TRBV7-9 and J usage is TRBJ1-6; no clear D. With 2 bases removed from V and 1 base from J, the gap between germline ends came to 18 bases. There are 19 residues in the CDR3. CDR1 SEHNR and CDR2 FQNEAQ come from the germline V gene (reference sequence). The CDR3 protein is CASSLTGGGILSYNSPLHF. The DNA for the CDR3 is TGTGCCAGCAGCTTAACGGGCGGAGGGATTCTATCCTATAATTCACCCCTCCACTTT.

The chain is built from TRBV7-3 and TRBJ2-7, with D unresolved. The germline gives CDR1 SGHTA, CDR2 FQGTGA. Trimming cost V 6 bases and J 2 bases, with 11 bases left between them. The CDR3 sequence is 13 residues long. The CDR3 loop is CASSRRHTYEQYV. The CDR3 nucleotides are TGTGCCAGCAGTCGGCGTCATACCTACGAGCAGTACGTC.

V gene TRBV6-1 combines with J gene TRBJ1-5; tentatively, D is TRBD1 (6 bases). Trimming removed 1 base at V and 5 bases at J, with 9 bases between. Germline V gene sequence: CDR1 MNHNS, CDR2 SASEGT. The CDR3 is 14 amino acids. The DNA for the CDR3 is TGTGCCAGCAGTGAAGGGAAGGGGGATCAGCCCCAGCATTTT. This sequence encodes CASSEGKGDQPQHF.

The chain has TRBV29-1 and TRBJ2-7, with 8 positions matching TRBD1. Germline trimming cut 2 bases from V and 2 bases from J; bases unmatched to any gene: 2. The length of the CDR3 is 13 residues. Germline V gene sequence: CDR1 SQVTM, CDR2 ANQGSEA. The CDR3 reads CSVEWTGPYEQYF. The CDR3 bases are TGCAGCGTTGAATGGACAGGGCCCTACGAGCAGTACTTC.

CDR3 loop: CSVEDNLTGFPYEQYF. The DNA of the CDR3 is TGCAGCGTTGAAGATAATCTCACAGGGTTTCCCTACGAGCAGTACTTC. J is TRBJ2-7 and V is TRBV29-1; D may be TRBD1 (6 bases). V lost 0 bases and J lost 2, with 17 bases in between. The germline CDR1 and CDR2 sequences are SQVTM and ANQGSEA. The CDR3 extends over 16 amino acids.